This note documents a single T cell receptor (beta chain) sequence. The antigen is not known. These data belong to a study of coeliac disease. Study-level points and caveats: In active celiac disease, intraepithelial and lamina propria TRB and TRG repertoires were less clonal than controls.

Measured with immunoSEQ multiplex PCR; TCRdb has only the in-frame clones, and not every one. Counted here are roughly 4,700 clones, roughly 65% occurring once; the ten biggest clones make up roughly 14%. The receptor was isolated from a woman in her thirties or forties. The material sequenced was lymphocytes from the gut lamina propria.

The CDR3 DNA is TGTGCCAGCAGCTTAAGTCCGACAGGGGGCGTAGGCTACACCTTC. Protein product: CASSLSPTGGVGYTF. The chain combines TRBV7-2 with TRBJ1-2, with 10 nucleotides matching TRBD1. V lost 2 bases to trimming and J lost 8 bases; unmatched junction nucleotides: 8. The CDR3 is 15 amino acids. Germline V gene data show CDR1 as SGHTA and CDR2 as FQGNSA.